The TCR beta chain described here comes from a study of blood T cell repertoires in COVID-19. TCRdb keeps only in-frame clones here, not all; method: immunoSEQ multiplex PCR. The data show a few hundred thousand clones, roughly nine tenths seen once. The CDR3 contains 15 residues. Looked up from germline, CDR1 is LGHDT and CDR2 is YNNKEL (reference sequence). Germline trimming cut 1 base from V and 2 bases from J; bases unmatched to any gene: 3. V usage is TRBV3-1 (or the pseudogene TRBV3-2) and J usage is TRBJ2-3; TRBD2 agrees at 7 bases. This clonotype was obtained from a woman between 40 and 55 years old who had been exposed to COVID-19. The sample comprised PBMCs or T cells enriched from blood (not recorded which). CDR3 residues: CASSQGDYPTDTQYF. The CDR3 DNA reads as TGTGCCAGCAGCCAAGGGGACTACCCCACAGATACGCAGTATTTT.